The next 32 T cell receptor beta chains were all read from a single sample in a study of OX40 agonist ivuxolimab in advanced cancers. Clones were sequenced by immunoSEQ multiplex PCR, and TCRdb holds only the in-frame ones, with some missing. This sample has fewer than 9,000 clones; over 70% occur once, and the top ten carry 15% to 20%. The source material was CD4+ or CD8+ T cells sorted from blood, sampled in a trial of the OX40 agonist ivuxolimab. These receptor sequences come from an adult with an advanced solid tumor such as melanoma, head and neck, liver or kidney cancer.

The V call is TRBV2, the J call TRBJ2-2, with a tentative D call TRBD1 (6 bases). This CDR3 is built from 16 residues. Germline-derived CDR1 and CDR2 are SNHLY and FYNNEI. V was trimmed by 7 bases and J by 3 bases, leaving 18 bases between them. The chain's CDR3 is CASMGPSTGYTGELFF. In DNA, the CDR3 is TGTGCCAGCATGGGTCCCTCGACAGGTTACACCGGGGAGCTGTTTTTT. The full variable domain, its missing parts supplied by reference TRBV2 and TRBJ2-2, is EPEVTQTPSHQVTQMGQEVILRCVPISNHLYFYWYRQILGQKVEFLVSFYNNEISEKSEIFDDQFSVERPDGSNFTLKIRSTKLEDSAMYFCASMGPSTGYTGELFFGEGSRLTVL.

The chain is built from TRBV11-1 and TRBJ1-2, with D tentatively TRBD1 (5 bases). The germline V gene encodes CDR1 SGHAT and CDR2 FQDESV (reference sequence). V was trimmed by 3 bases and J by 4 bases, leaving 15 bases between them. The CDR3 is made up of 15 amino acids. The CDR3: CASSLEGTFGYGYTF. The CDR3 coding sequence is TGTGCCAGCAGCTTGGAGGGGACCTTTGGCTATGGCTACACCTTC.

This sequence joins TRBV5-4 and TRBJ2-3, with D perhaps TRBD1 or TRBD2 (6 bases each). Germline V gives CDR1 SGHNT, CDR2 YYREEE (reference sequence). CDR3 length equals 15 residues. Trimming removed 4 bases from V and 3 bases from J, with 15 bases in between. The CDR3 protein is CASSPFRGATDTQYF. For the CDR3, the DNA is TGTGCCAGCAGCCCCTTTAGGGGGGCAACAGATACGCAGTATTTT.

The rearrangement uses TRBV4-1 and TRBJ2-3; D is ambiguous. Per germline, CDR1 MGHRA and CDR2 YSYEKL. V shed 1 base and J shed 3 bases, with 11 bases lying between them. The CDR3 extends over 15 amino acids. CDR3 in amino acids: CASSQGNVGTDTQYF. CDR3 in DNA: TGCGCCAGCAGCCAAGGGAATGTGGGGACAGATACGCAGTATTTT.

This chain connects TRBV13 to TRBJ2-7, with 7 bases matching TRBD1. The V gene's germline CDR1 is PRHDT and CDR2 FYEKMQ (reference sequence). With V trimmed by 5 bases and J by 2 bases, 6 bases remained unmatched. The CDR3 extends over 14 amino acids. CDR3 amino acids: CASSPTGDTYEQYF. CDR3 sequence (DNA): TGTGCCAGCAGCCCTACAGGGGACACCTACGAGCAGTACTTC.

V usage is TRBV27 and J usage is TRBJ1-5; D gene unclear. CDR3 size: 16 residues. Germline CDR1 reads MNHEY; CDR2 reads SMNVEV (reference sequence). The V end lost 2 bases, the J end lost 4 bases, and 15 bases lay between the germline ends. The CDR3 nucleotides are TGTGCCAGCAGTTTAGGAGCACCCGGCCTTAATCAGCCCCAGCATTTT. As protein: CASSLGAPGLNQPQHF.

The chain joins TRBV12-5 to TRBJ1-2, with TRBD1 as a possible D gene (6 bases). In germline, CDR1 is LGHNT, CDR2 FRNRAP. The CDR3 runs 15 residues. V was shortened by 3 bases and J by 0 bases, with 11 bases between the two germline ends. The CDR3 loop is CASGFQGTTNYGYTF. DNA for the CDR3: TGTGCTAGTGGTTTTCAGGGGACCACTAACTATGGCTACACCTTC.

A few counts support this clone. This chain joins TRBV30 and TRBJ1-1, with TRBD1 matching over 7 bases. The CDR3 covers 15 residues. The V and J ends lost 3 bases and 6 bases, in that order; junction bases with no gene match: 13. In germline, CDR1 is GTSNPN, CDR2 SVGIG (reference sequence). The CDR3 nucleotides are TGTGCCTGGAGCCCTCCCAGGGGGGCAGCCGCTGAAGCTTTCTTT. It yields the protein CAWSPPRGAAAEAFF.

The V and J genes are TRBV6-1 and TRBJ1-4; D is perhaps TRBD1 (5 bases). The CDR3 is 15 residues long. V was pared by 5 bases and J by 0 bases, with 10 bases between. Germline CDR1 MNHNS, CDR2 SASEGT. The CDR3 DNA follows: TGTGCCAGCAGTTTGACAGCCTCAACTAATGAAAAACTGTTTTTT. Amino acid sequence: CASSLTASTNEKLFF.

By sample share, this clone is medium-sized (0.01 to 0.1%). The chain couples TRBV6-5 to TRBJ2-7; TRBD1 might be the D (5 bases). Trimming removed 6 bases from V and 6 bases from J, with 9 bases in between. Germline loops: CDR1 MNHEY, CDR2 SVGAGI. The CDR3 covers 11 residues. CDR3 nucleotides: TGTGCCAGCAGCCCTGACAGCGAGCAGTACTTC. Its translation: CASSPDSEQYF.

V usage is TRBV4-1 and J usage is TRBJ2-5, with TRBD2 matching over 7 bases. With the DNA end fitting TRBJ2-7 better, the J assignment may be wrong. The germline gives CDR1 MGHRA, CDR2 YSYEKL. This CDR3 region has 14 residues. Here the CDR3 DNA reads TGCGCCAGCAGCGTCCGGGACTACGGCTACGAGCAGTACTTC. This encodes CASSVRDYGYEQYF.

The chain recombines TRBV6-1 with TRBJ1-4; D is unclear. Trimming stripped 0 bases from V and 10 bases from J, with 3 bases between. CDR1 MNHNS and CDR2 SASEGT come from the germline V gene. The CDR3 loop spans 11 amino acids. The CDR3 loop is CASSEAAKLFF. In nucleotides, the CDR3 is TGTGCCAGCAGTGAAGCTGCAAAACTGTTTTTT.

The rearrangement uses TRBV6-5 and TRBJ1-6, with D unclear. The germline CDR1 and CDR2 sequences are MNHEY and SVGAGI. CDR3 size: 13 residues. Trimming stripped 1 base from V and 3 bases from J, with 1 base between. CDR3 residues: CASSYFYNSPLHF. The CDR3 nucleotides read TGTGCCAGCAGTTACTTCTATAATTCACCCCTCCACTTT.

V is TRBV7-9 and J is TRBJ1-2; TRBD1 matches at 7 bases. Trimming cost V 2 bases and J 5 bases; bases outside gene matches: 8. The CDR3 has 15 amino acids. Germline CDR1 is SEHNR and CDR2 is FQNEAQ (reference sequence). In nucleotides, the CDR3 is TGTGCCAGCAGCTTATTCGGGACAGAGTTTTATGGCTACACCTTC. It is translated as CASSLFGTEFYGYTF. Full variable domain (remainder filled in from reference TRBV7-9 and TRBJ1-2): DTGVSQNPRHKITKRGQNVTFRCDPISEHNRLYWYRQTLGQGPEFLTYFQNEAQLEKSRLLSDRFSAERPKGSFSTLEIQRTEQGDSAMYLCASSLFGTEFYGYTFGSGTRLTVV.

This clone was seen more than once but under ten times. This chain uses TRBV7-9 with TRBJ2-3, with unresolved D. The CDR3 is made up of 12 amino acids. With 5 bases removed from V and 3 bases from J, the gap between germline ends came to 6 bases. Germline V gene sequence: CDR1 SEHNR, CDR2 FQNEAQ (reference sequence). The CDR3 nucleotides read TGTGCCAGCAGCCCGAGAACAGATACGCAGTATTTT. This translates into CASSPRTDTQYF.

The gene calls are TRBV5-1 and TRBJ1-2; TRBD1 might be the D (5 bases). Germline V gene sequence: CDR1 SGHRS, CDR2 YFSETQ. Trimming pared 10 bases from V and 2 bases from J, leaving 9 bases between. The CDR3 extends over 11 amino acids. In DNA, the CDR3 is TGCGCCTCCAGGGCAAACTATGGCTACACCTTC. It yields the protein CASRANYGYTF.

The chain employs TRBV5-1 and TRBJ2-5, with TRBD1 matching over 9 bases. The end of the DNA aligns better with TRBJ2-7, so the J call may be wrong. CDR1 is SGHRS, CDR2 YFSETQ, per germline. The CDR3 has 13 residues. CDR3 coding DNA: TGCGCCAGCAGCTCCGGGACAGGGATCGAGCAGTACTTC. It encodes CASSSGTGIEQYF.

This clone came up once. This rearrangement joins TRBV9 to TRBJ2-1, with D possibly being TRBD2 (5 bases). CDR1 SGDLS and CDR2 YYNGEE come from the germline V gene. V dropped 4 bases and J dropped 4 bases, with 12 bases sitting between them. This CDR3 is built from 14 residues. CDR3 sequence: CASSLGGEYNEQFF. CDR3 sequence (DNA): TGTGCCAGCAGCCTAGGAGGAGAATACAATGAGCAGTTCTTC.

Comments on this clone: Being one base from a much bigger clone, this may be a read error. This sequence joins TRBV13 and TRBJ2-7; D gene unclear. From germline, CDR1 is PRHDT and CDR2 FYEKMQ (reference sequence). Trimming removed 5 bases from V and 3 bases from J, with 5 bases in between. The CDR3 is 11 amino acids. CDR3 in DNA: TGTGCCAGCAGCCCTATCTACGAGCAGTACTTC. Its protein is CASSPIYEQYF. Supplemented by reference TRBV13 and TRBJ2-7, the full variable domain reads AAGVIQSPRHLIKEKRETATLKCYPIPRHDTVYWYQQGPGQDPQFLISFYEKMQSDKGSIPDRFSAQQFSDYHSELNMSSLELGDSALYFCASSPIYEQYFGPGTRLTVT.

V is TRBV2 and J is TRBJ2-7, with D tentatively TRBD1 or TRBD2 (5 bases each). Trimming shortened V by 6 bases and J by 6 bases, and 15 bases separated the two germline ends. This CDR3 has 13 amino acids. From germline, CDR1 is SNHLY and CDR2 FYNNEI. This CDR3 is CASRGPTALEQYF. CDR3 coding DNA: TGTGCCAGCAGGGGACCGACCGCCCTCGAGCAGTACTTC.

The V and J genes are TRBV7-9 and TRBJ2-5; no definite D call. Trimming pared 4 bases from V and 1 base from J, leaving 13 bases between. CDR1 and CDR2 from the germline V gene are SEHNR and FQNEAQ (reference sequence). CDR3 length: 15 amino acids. The CDR3 sequence is CASSSRWDIQETQYF. DNA of the CDR3: TGTGCCAGCAGCTCACGGTGGGATATCCAAGAGACCCAGTACTTC.

This chain uses TRBV19 with TRBJ1-1; no reliable D call. Germline loops: CDR1 LNHDA, CDR2 SQIVND (reference sequence). V lost 6 bases to trimming and J lost 4 bases, with 9 bases between them. The length of the CDR3 is 12 residues. The CDR3 nucleotides read TGTGCCAGTAGCCAGGCGTCCACTGAAGCTTTCTTT. Residues: CASSQASTEAFF.

Concerning this clone: Mismatch with germline at one junction end may stem from a read error. The rearrangement joins TRBV19 to TRBJ2-2; possible D gene TRBD2, 6 bases. Germline CDR1 LNHDA, CDR2 SQIVND (reference sequence). The CDR3 contains 13 residues. CDR3 loop: CASIRGNAGELFF. CDR3 coding DNA: TGTGCCAGTATCCGGGGGAACGCCGGGGAGCTGTTTTTT.

The CDR3 sequence is CASSLAGTGALGTEAFF. In nucleotides, the CDR3 is TGTGCCAGCAGCTTAGCCGGGACAGGGGCCCTGGGCACTGAAGCTTTCTTT. The J gene is TRBJ1-1, the V gene TRBV7-2; 10 nucleotides line up with TRBD1. Per germline, CDR1 SGHTA and CDR2 FQGNSA. This CDR3 has 17 amino acids. J lost 4 bases, V lost 0 bases, and 8 bases had no gene match.

The rearrangement joins TRBV9 to TRBJ2-7; TRBD2 matches 11 bases. Germline V gene data show CDR1 as SGDLS and CDR2 as YYNGEE. Trimming cost V 2 bases and J 7 bases; bases outside gene matches: 2. There are 13 residues in the CDR3. Here the CDR3 reads CASSVSGGAEQYF. CDR3 in DNA: TGTGCCAGCAGCGTTAGCGGGGGGGCAGAGCAGTACTTC.

This clone has just one count. This chain uses TRBV5-1 with TRBJ2-3; 8 bases match TRBD1. The germline V gene has CDR1 SGHRS and CDR2 YFSETQ. The trim removed 4 bases at V and 3 bases at J, leaving 7 bases unmatched. This CDR3 comprises 15 residues. CDR3 in amino acids: CASSVQGGVTDTQYF. The CDR3 DNA follows: TGCGCCAGCAGCGTACAGGGGGGAGTAACAGATACGCAGTATTTT.

This clone was seen a handful of times. This chain connects TRBV2 to TRBJ1-6, with TRBD1 as a possible D gene (6 bases). CDR3 length: 15 residues. Germline CDR1 SNHLY, CDR2 FYNNEI. V was trimmed by 8 bases and J by 9 bases, leaving 20 bases between them. CDR3 in DNA: TGTGCCAGCCGGCTGACAGGCCTCGGTAGTTCACCCCTCCACTTT. It specifies CASRLTGLGSSPLHF.

The rearrangement uses TRBV25-1 and TRBJ2-1; perhaps TRBD2 as D (5 bases). Germline assignment: CDR1 MGHDK and CDR2 SYGVNS. The CDR3 runs 15 residues. The V and J ends lost 4 bases and 2 bases respectively, with 12 bases between them. As DNA, the CDR3 is TGTGCCAGCAGTGGGCAGACTACCACCTACAATGAGCAGTTCTTC. Its protein product is CASSGQTTTYNEQFF. The variable domain in full, completed from reference TRBV25-1 and TRBJ2-1, reads EADIYQTPRYLVIGTGKKITLECSQTMGHDKMYWYQQDPGMELHLIHYSYGVNSTEKGDLSSESTVSRIRTEHFPLTLESARPSHTSQYLCASSGQTTTYNEQFFGPGTRLTVL.

This clone was seen more than once but under ten times. CDR3 in amino acids: CASSLEYNGQGPTEAFF. CDR3 coding DNA: TGTGCCAGCAGCTTAGAGTATAACGGACAGGGGCCCACTGAAGCTTTCTTT. This chain uses TRBV7-2 with TRBJ1-1; 9 positions agree with TRBD1. V dropped 1 base and J dropped 4; count of bases not matched to a gene: 10. This CDR3 has 17 amino acids. Germline lookup yields CDR1 SGHTA and CDR2 FQGNSA.

This clone was found once. The V gene is TRBV2, the J gene TRBJ1-6; D not certain. This CDR3 has 17 residues. Germline values: CDR1 SNHLY, CDR2 FYNNEI. V was pared by 1 base and J by 7 bases, with 17 bases between. The CDR3 region is CASSEGTVFRPNSPLHF. The CDR3 region has the DNA TGTGCCAGCAGTGAAGGGACGGTTTTTCGGCCGAATTCACCCCTCCACTTT.

The gene calls are TRBV6-5 and TRBJ1-5, with D possibly being TRBD1 (6 bases). Looked up from germline, CDR1 is MNHEY and CDR2 is SVGAGI. The CDR3 is made up of 13 amino acids. With 5 bases removed from V and 4 bases from J, the gap between germline ends came to 9 bases. Here the CDR3 DNA reads TGTGCCAGCAGTCACAGGGAAAATCAGCCCCAGCATTTT. Translated, it gives CASSHRENQPQHF.

The chain has TRBV6-5 and TRBJ1-2; a possible D gene is TRBD1 (6 bases). CDR3 size: 14 residues. Per germline, CDR1 MNHEY and CDR2 SVGAGI. The V gene lost 2 bases and the J gene lost 3 bases, with 10 bases spanning the gap. CDR3 nucleotide sequence: TGTGCCAGCAGTTACGGGGACACCGACTATGGCTACACCTTC. The encoded protein is CASSYGDTDYGYTF.